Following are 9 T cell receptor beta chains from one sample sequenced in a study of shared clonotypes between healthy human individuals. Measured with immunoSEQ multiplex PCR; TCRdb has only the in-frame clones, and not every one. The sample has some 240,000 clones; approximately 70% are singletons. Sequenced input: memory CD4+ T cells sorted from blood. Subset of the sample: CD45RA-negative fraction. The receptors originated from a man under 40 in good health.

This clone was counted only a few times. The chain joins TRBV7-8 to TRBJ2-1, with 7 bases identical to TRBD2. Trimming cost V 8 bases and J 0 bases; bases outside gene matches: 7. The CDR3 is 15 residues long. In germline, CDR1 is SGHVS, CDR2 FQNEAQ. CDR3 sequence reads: CASYPGRSSYNEQFF. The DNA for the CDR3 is TGTGCCAGCTACCCCGGGAGGAGCTCCTACAATGAGCAGTTCTTC.

The CDR3: CASSHPGSGRFRSYEQFF. In DNA, the CDR3 is TGTGCCAGCAGCCACCCGGGTAGCGGGAGGTTTCGTTCATATGAGCAGTTCTTC. The chain recombines TRBV9 with TRBJ2-1; TRBD2 matches at 10 bases. This CDR3 region has 18 residues. Germline values: CDR1 SGDLS, CDR2 YYNGEE. V trimming: 4 bases; J trimming: 8 bases; junction bases outside the gene matches: 18. Filled out from reference TRBV9 and TRBJ2-1, the complete variable domain reads DSGVTQTPKHLITATGQRVTLRCSPRSGDLSVYWYQQSLDQGLQFLIQYYNGEERAKGNILERFSAQQFPDLHSELNLSSLELGDSALYFCASSHPGSGRFRSYEQFFGPGTRLTVL.

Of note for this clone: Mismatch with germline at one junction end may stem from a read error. CDR3 amino acids: CASSPYFAGVMSF. CDR3 in DNA: TGCGCCAGCAGCCCCTACTTTGCAGGGGTTATGTCCTTC. The V call is TRBV4-3, the J call TRBJ1-2, with D maybe TRBD1 (6 bases). Germline values: CDR1 LGHNA, CDR2 YSLEER. This CDR3 contains 13 residues.

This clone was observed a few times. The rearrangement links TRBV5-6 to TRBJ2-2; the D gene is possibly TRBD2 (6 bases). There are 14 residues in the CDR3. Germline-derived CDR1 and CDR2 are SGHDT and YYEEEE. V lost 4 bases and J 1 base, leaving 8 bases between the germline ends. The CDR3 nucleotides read TGTGCCAGCAGCCCCGGGAGGAACACCGGGGAGCTGTTTTTT. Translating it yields CASSPGRNTGELFF.

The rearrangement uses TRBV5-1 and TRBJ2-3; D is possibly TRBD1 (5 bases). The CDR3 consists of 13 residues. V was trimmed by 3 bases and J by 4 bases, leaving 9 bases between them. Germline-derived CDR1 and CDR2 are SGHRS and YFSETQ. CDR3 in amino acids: CASSSTVSDTQYF. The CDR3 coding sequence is TGCGCCAGCAGCTCGACAGTTTCAGATACGCAGTATTTT.

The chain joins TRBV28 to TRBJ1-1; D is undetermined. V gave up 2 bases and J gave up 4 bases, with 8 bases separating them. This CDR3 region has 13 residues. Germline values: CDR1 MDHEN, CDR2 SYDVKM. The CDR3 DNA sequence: TGTGCCAGCAGTTTAAAGGCAACCACTGAAGCTTTCTTT. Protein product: CASSLKATTEAFF. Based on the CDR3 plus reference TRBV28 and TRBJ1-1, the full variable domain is DVKVTQSSRYLVKRTGEKVFLECVQDMDHENMFWYRQDPGLGLRLIYFSYDVKMKEKGDIPEGYSVSREKKERFSLILESASTNQTSMYLCASSLKATTEAFFGQGTRLTVV.

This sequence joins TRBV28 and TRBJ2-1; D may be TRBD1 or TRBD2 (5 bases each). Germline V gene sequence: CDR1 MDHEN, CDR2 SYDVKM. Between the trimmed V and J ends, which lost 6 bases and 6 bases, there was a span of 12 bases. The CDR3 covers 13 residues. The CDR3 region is CASRGTFRNEQFF. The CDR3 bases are TGTGCCAGCAGGGGGACGTTCCGCAATGAGCAGTTCTTC.

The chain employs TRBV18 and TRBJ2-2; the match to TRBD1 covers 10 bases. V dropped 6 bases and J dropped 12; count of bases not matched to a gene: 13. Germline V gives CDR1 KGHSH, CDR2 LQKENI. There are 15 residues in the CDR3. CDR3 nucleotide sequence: TGTGCCAGCTCGGAGGGGACAGGGGAGTTTTCGCAGCTGTTTTTT. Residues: CASSEGTGEFSQLFF.

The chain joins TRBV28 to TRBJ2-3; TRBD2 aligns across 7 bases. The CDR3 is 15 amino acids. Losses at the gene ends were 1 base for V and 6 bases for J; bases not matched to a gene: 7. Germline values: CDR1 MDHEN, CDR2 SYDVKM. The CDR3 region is CASSLLASGSDTQYF. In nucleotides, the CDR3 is TGTGCCAGCAGTTTATTGGCTAGCGGCTCCGATACGCAGTATTTT.